This TCR beta chain appears in the sequencing data of a study of T cells in Graves' hyperthyroidism and ophthalmopathy. Turning to the study itself: The authors collected peripheral blood at initial diagnosis, before any treatment.

The study, taken as a whole, reports: Clonotypes that were expanded in thyroid above 0.001 mostly appeared in blood too. The authors' 13 V-J model separated ophthalmopathy from stable hyperthyroidism.

The J segment lost 6 bases and the V segment lost 3 bases, leaving 6 bases of the junction unmatched. CDR1 and CDR2 (germline): SGHDT, YYEEEE. The CDR3 runs to 13 residues. Newly diagnosed hyperthyroidism, duration under 2 months, in patients aged 18 to 65. RNA transcripts served as the template for amplifying TCR beta CDR3 regions. An initial round of RT-PCR targeting the TCR CDR3 relied on the HTBI primer set. TCRdb redid the calling of the multiplex PCR reads with MiXCR, one entry per CDR3 protein. Of about 700,000 distinct CDR3 sequences listed, approximately 15% are singletons. Of note for this clonotype: What it recognizes is unknown.

This sequence was found in a woman between 18 and 30 years old with Graves' hyperthyroidism. The source material was blood. The chain is built from TRBV5-6 and TRBJ2-7; TRBD1 matches 7 bases. CDR3 DNA sequence: TGTGCCAGCAGCTCAACCCGACAGGGCGAGCAGTACTTC. Amino acid sequence: CASSSTRQGEQYF.